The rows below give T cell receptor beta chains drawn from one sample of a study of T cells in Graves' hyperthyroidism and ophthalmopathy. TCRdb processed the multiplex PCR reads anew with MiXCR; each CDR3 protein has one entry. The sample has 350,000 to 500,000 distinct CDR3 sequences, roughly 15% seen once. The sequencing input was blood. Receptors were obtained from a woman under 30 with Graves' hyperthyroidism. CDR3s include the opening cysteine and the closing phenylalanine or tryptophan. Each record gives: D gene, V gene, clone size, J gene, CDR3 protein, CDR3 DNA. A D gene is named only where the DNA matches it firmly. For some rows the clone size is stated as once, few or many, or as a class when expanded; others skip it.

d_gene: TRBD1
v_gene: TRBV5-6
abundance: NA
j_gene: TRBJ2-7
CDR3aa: CASSLRVTGGYEQYF
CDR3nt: TGTGCCAGCAGCTTGAGGGTCACAGGGGGCTACGAGCAGTACTTC

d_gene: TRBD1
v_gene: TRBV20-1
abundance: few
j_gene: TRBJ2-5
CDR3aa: CSALQGTGGFQETQYF
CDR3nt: TGCAGTGCTCTTCAAGGGACAGGGGGTTTCCAAGAGACCCAGTACTTC

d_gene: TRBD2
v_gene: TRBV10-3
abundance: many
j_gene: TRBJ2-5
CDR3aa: CAISESRLAEGAQYF
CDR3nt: TGTGCCATCAGTGAGTCGAGACTAGCGGAGGGGGCCCAGTACTTC

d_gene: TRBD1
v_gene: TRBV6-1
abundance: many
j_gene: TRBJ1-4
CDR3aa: CASSEQGGNEKLFF
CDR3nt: TGTGCCAGCAGTGAACAGGGGGGGAATGAAAAACTGTTTTTT

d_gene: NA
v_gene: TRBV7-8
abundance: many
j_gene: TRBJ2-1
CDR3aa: CASSRSTGGAYNEQFF
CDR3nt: TGTGCCAGCAGCCGTAGCACCGGAGGTGCCTACAATGAGCAGTTCTTC

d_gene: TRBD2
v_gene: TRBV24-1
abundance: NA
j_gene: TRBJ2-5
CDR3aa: CATGSLTSLGETQYF
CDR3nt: TGTGCCACCGGGTCTTTGACTAGCCTTGGGGAGACCCAGTACTTC

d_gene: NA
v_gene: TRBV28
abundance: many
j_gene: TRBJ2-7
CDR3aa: CASSLDPNYEQYF
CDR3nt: TGTGCCAGCAGTTTAGATCCCAACTACGAGCAGTACTTC

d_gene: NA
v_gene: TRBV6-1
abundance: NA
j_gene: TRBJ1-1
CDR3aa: CASSMRVNTEAFF
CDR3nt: TGTGCCAGCAGTATGAGGGTTAACACTGAAGCTTTCTTT

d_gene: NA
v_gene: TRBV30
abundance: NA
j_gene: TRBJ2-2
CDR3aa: CAWSEDFSPTFRGELFF
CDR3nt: TGTGCCTGGAGCGAGGACTTTTCCCCGACCTTCAGAGGGGAGCTGTTTTTT

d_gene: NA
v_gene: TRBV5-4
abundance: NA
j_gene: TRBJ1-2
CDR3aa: CASGLGGGALTGGYTF
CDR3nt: TGTGCCAGCGGCCTGGGGGGCGGCGCTCTTACTGGTGGCTACACCTTC

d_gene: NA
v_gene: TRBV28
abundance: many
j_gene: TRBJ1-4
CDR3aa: CASRATNEKLFF
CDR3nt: TGTGCCAGCAGAGCAACTAATGAAAAACTGTTTTTT

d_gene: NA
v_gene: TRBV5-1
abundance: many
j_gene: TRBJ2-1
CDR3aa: CASSFSYNEQFF
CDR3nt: TGCGCCAGCAGCTTCTCATACAATGAGCAGTTCTTC

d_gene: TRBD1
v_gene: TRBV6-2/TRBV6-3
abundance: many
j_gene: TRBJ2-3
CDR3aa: CASSYTTGATDTQYF
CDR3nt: TGTGCCAGCAGTTATACGACAGGGGCTACAGATACGCAGTATTTT

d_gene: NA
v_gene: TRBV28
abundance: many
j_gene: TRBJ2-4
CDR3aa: CASSLERGVVTKNIQYF
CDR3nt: TGTGCCAGCAGTTTAGAGCGTGGGGTCGTGACCAAAAACATTCAGTACTTC

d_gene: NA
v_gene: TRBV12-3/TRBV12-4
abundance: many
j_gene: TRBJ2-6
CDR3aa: CASSLGSGANVLTF
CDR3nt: TGTGCCAGCAGTCTGGGATCTGGGGCCAACGTCCTGACTTTC

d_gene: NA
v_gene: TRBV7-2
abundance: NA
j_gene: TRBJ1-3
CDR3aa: CASSLAGQGTGNTIYF
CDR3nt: TGTGCCAGCAGCTTAGCCGGGCAGGGCACTGGAAACACCATATATTTT

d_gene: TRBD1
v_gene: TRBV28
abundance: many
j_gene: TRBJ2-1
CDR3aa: CASSLGTGQSYNEQFF
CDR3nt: TGTGCCAGCAGTCTCGGGACAGGGCAATCCTACAATGAGCAGTTCTTC

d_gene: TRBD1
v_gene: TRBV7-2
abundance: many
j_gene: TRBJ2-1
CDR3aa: CASSLGQGKQFF
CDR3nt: TGTGCCAGCAGCTTAGGACAGGGGAAGCAGTTCTTC

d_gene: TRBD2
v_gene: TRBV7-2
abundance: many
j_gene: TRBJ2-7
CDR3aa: CASSLGGGGGIYEQYF
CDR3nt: TGTGCCAGCAGCTTAGGGGGCGGCGGGGGGATCTACGAGCAGTACTTC

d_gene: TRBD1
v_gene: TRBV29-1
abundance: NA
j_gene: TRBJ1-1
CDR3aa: CSLWTGGNTEAFF
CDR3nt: TGCAGCCTTTGGACAGGGGGGAACACTGAAGCTTTCTTT

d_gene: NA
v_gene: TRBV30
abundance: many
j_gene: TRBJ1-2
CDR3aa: CAWTTGPQEGYTF
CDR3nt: TGTGCCTGGACAACCGGGCCTCAGGAGGGCTACACCTTC

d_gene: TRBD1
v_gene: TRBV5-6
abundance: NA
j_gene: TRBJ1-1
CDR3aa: CASTWGQGTIGAFF
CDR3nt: TGTGCCAGCACCTGGGGACAGGGGACAATCGGGGCTTTCTTT

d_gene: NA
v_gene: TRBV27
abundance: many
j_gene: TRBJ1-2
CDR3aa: CASSLLRDGYNYGYTF
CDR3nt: TGTGCCAGCAGTTTATTACGGGACGGTTATAACTATGGCTACACCTTC

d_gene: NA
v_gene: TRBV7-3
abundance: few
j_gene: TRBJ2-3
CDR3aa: CASSPPAGTQYF
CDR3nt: TGTGCCAGCAGCCCGCCCGCCGGTACGCAGTATTTT

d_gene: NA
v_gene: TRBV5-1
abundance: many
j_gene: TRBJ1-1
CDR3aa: CASSFSVDTEAFF
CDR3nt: TGCGCCAGCAGCTTCTCGGTGGACACTGAAGCTTTCTTT

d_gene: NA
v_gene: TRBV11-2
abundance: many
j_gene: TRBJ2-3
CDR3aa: CASSTVSDTQYF
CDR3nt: TGTGCCAGCAGCACAGTATCAGATACGCAGTATTTT

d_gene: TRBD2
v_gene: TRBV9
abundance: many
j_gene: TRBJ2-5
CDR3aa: CASSVEAGGQETQYF
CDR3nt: TGTGCCAGCAGCGTAGAGGCGGGAGGACAAGAGACCCAGTACTTC

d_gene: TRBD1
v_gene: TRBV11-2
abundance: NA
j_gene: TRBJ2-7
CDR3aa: CASSLDTGQGRFGYEQYF
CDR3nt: TGTGCCAGCAGCTTAGATACGGGACAGGGGAGGTTTGGTTACGAGCAGTACTTC

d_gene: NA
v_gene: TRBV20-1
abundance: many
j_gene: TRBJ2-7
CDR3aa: CSARGLQGTYEQYF
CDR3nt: TGCAGTGCTAGAGGGCTCCAGGGGACCTACGAGCAGTACTTC

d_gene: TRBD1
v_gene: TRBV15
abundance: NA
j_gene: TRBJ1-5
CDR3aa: CATSRDPQGELPQHF
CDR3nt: TGTGCCACCAGCAGAGATCCGCAGGGGGAGTTGCCCCAGCATTTT

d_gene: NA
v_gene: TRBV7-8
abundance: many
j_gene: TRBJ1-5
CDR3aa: CASSLENYRVGGPQHF
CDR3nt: TGTGCCAGCAGCTTAGAAAATTACAGGGTGGGAGGGCCCCAGCATTTT

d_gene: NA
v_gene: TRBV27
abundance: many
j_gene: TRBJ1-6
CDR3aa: CASSSHNSPLHF
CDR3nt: TGTGCCAGCAGTTCCCATAATTCACCCCTCCACTTT

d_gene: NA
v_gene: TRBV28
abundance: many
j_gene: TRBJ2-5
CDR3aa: CASSFGLGSQETQYF
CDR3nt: TGTGCCAGCAGTTTCGGGCTGGGAAGCCAAGAGACCCAGTACTTC

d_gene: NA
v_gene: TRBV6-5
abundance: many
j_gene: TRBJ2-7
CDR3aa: CASSYALASSYEQYF
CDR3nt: TGTGCCAGCAGTTACGCTCTAGCGAGCTCCTACGAGCAGTACTTC

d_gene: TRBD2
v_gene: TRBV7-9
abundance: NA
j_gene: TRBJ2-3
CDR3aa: CASSPGTRADTQYF
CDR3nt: TGTGCCAGCAGCCCAGGGACTAGAGCAGATACGCAGTATTTT

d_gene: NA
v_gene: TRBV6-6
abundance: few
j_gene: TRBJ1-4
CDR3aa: CASSYSTATNEKLFF
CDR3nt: TGTGCCAGCAGTTACTCGACCGCAACTAATGAAAAACTGTTTTTT

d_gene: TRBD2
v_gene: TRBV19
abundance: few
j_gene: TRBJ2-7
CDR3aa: CASSPGASGWIPYEQYF
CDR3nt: TGTGCCAGTAGTCCGGGGGCTAGCGGGTGGATCCCCTACGAGCAGTACTTC

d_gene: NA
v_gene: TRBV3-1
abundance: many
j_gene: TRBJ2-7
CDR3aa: CASSHGRVYEQYF
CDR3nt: TGTGCCAGCAGCCATGGAAGAGTCTACGAGCAGTACTTC

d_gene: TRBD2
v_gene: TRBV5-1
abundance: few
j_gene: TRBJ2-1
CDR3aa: CASSLAQREINEQFF
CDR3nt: TGCGCCAGCAGCTTGGCCCAGCGGGAAATAAATGAGCAGTTCTTC

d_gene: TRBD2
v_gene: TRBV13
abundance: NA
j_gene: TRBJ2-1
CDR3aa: CASSRTLAGGPNEQFF
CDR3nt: TGTGCCAGCAGCCGGACACTAGCGGGAGGGCCCAACGAGCAGTTCTTC

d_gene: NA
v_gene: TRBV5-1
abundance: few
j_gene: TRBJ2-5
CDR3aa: CASSARTAPDAAQETQYF
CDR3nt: TGCGCCAGCAGCGCCAGGACAGCGCCCGACGCCGCCCAAGAGACCCAGTACTTC

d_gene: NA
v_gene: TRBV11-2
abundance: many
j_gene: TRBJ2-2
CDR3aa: CASSHEPSATGELFF
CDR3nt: TGTGCCAGCAGCCACGAACCTAGCGCCACCGGGGAGCTGTTTTTT

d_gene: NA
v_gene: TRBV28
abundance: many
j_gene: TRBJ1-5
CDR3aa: CASSSPWGAHSNQPQHF
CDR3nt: TGTGCCAGCAGTTCGCCCTGGGGGGCGCACAGCAATCAGCCCCAGCATTTT

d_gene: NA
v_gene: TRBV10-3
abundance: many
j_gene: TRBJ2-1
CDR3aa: CAISEEEAGPNEQFF
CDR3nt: TGTGCCATCAGTGAAGAGGAGGCAGGGCCCAATGAGCAGTTCTTC

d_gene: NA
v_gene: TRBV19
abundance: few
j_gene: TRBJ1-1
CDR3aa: CASSAEMNTEAFF
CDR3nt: TGTGCCAGTAGTGCTGAAATGAACACTGAAGCTTTCTTT